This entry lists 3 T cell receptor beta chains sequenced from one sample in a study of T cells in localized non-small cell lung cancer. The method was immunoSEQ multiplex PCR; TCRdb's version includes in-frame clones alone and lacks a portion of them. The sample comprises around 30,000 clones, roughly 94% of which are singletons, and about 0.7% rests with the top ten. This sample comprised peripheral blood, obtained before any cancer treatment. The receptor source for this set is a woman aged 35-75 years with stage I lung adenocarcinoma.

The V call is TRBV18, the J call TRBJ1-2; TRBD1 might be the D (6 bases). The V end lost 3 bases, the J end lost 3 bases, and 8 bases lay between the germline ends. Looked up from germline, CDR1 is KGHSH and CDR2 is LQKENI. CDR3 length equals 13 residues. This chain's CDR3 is CASSPHRDYGYTF. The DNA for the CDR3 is TGTGCCAGCTCACCCCACAGGGACTATGGCTACACCTTC.

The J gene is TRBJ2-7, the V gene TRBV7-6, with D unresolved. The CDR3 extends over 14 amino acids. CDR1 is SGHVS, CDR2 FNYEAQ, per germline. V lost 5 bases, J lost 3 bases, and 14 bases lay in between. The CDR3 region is CASSPRSGSYEQYF. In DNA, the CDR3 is TGTGCCAGCAGCCCCCGTAGTGGAAGCTACGAGCAGTACTTC.

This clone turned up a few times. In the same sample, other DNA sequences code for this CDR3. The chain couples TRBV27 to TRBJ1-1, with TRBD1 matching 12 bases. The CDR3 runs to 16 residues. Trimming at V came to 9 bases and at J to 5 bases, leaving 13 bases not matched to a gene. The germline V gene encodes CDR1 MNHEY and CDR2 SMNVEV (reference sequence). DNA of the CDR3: TGTGCCAGTTCTACCGGGACAGGGGGCGCGGGGACTGAAGCTTTCTTT. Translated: CASSTGTGGAGTEAFF.